This entry concerns a single TCR beta chain. The data were obtained in a study of T-cell memory formation after mild COVID-19. TCRdb re-called the 5' RACE reads with MiXCR, one entry per CDR3 protein. There are tens of thousands of distinct CDR3 sequences in the sample; approximately 15% occur only once, and 25% to 35% lies in the top ten. The CDR3 runs to 14 residues. CDR1 and CDR2 from the germline V gene are SGDLS and YYNGEE. The V end lost 1 base, the J end lost 11 bases, and 17 bases lay between the germline ends. The sequence was collected from an adult woman who had mild COVID-19 (a few samples of this study predate the infection). Cell type and time point are not known. The chain combines TRBV9 with TRBJ2-3; maybe TRBD1 (5 bases). The specimen sequenced was PBMCs or a T cell subset sorted from them (not recorded which). The CDR3 loop is CASSVPATKGKQYF. The DNA for the CDR3 is TGTGCCAGCAGCGTACCCGCGACGAAGGGGAAGCAGTATTTT.